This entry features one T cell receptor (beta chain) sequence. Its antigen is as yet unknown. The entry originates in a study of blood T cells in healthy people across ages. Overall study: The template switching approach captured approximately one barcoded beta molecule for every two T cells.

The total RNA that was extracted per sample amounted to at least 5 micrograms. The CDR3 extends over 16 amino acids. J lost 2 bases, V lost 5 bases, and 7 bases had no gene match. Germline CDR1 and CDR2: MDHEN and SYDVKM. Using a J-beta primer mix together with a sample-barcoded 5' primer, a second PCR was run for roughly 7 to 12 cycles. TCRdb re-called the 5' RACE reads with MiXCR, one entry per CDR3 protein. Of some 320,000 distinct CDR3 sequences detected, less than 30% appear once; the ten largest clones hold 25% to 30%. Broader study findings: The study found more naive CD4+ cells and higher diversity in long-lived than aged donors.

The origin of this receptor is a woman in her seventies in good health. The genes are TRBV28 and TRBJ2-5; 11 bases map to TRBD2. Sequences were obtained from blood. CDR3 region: CASSGAASGRQETQYF. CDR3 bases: TGTGCCAGCAGTGGGGCAGCTAGCGGGAGGCAAGAGACCCAGTACTTC.